The rows below give T cell receptor beta chains drawn from one sample of a study of shared clonotypes between healthy human individuals. The assay was immunoSEQ multiplex PCR, and TCRdb's table has in-frame clones only and misses some. Here the sample spans about 490,000 clones, around 78% being singletons. Sequencing was carried out using PBMCs. These receptors all come from a woman between 35 and 50 years old in good health. Some clones in this sample may be carry-over from other donors' samples. Each CDR3 is given with its conserved first and last residue. The order of the fields is V gene, J gene, clone size, D gene, CDR3 DNA, CDR3 protein. A D gene is named only where the DNA matches it firmly. Size values are once, few and many counts, or a class for expanded clones, and some rows have none.

v_gene: TRBV11-3
j_gene: TRBJ1-1
abundance: once
d_gene: -
CDR3nt: TGTGCCAGCAGCGCCGGGACCGCTGAAGCTTTCTTT
CDR3aa: CASSAGTAEAFF

v_gene: TRBV30
j_gene: TRBJ1-2
abundance: -
d_gene: -
CDR3nt: TGTGCCTGGACCACGACTAACTATGGCTACACCTTC
CDR3aa: CAWTTTNYGYTF

v_gene: TRBV28
j_gene: TRBJ1-5
abundance: once
d_gene: TRBD1
CDR3nt: TGTGCCAGCAGTTTATATCGACAGGGTAACAATCAGCCCCAGCATTTT
CDR3aa: CASSLYRQGNNQPQHF

v_gene: TRBV6-4
j_gene: TRBJ2-1
abundance: -
d_gene: -
CDR3nt: TGTGCCAGCAGTGACTCTCCAGGGATGTTTTCCAATGAGCAGTTCTTC
CDR3aa: CASSDSPGMFSNEQFF

v_gene: TRBV2
j_gene: TRBJ1-2
abundance: -
d_gene: -
CDR3nt: TGTGCCAGCAGTGGGTCAGGCCGGCCCTATGGCTACACCTTC
CDR3aa: CASSGSGRPYGYTF

v_gene: TRBV29-1
j_gene: TRBJ1-1
abundance: few
d_gene: -
CDR3nt: TGCAGCGTTGAAGACAGGGATGGCACTGAAGCTTTCTTT
CDR3aa: CSVEDRDGTEAFF

v_gene: TRBV4-3
j_gene: TRBJ2-5
abundance: many
d_gene: TRBD1
CDR3nt: TGCGCCAGCAGCCAGGGACAGGGGGCCCAAGAGACCCAGTACTTC
CDR3aa: CASSQGQGAQETQYF

v_gene: TRBV11-2
j_gene: TRBJ2-5
abundance: -
d_gene: TRBD2
CDR3nt: TGTGCCAGCAGCTTAGACGCGTTAGCGGGAATCCAAGAGACCCAGTACTTC
CDR3aa: CASSLDALAGIQETQYF

v_gene: TRBV7-2
j_gene: TRBJ1-5
abundance: -
d_gene: -
CDR3nt: TGTGCCAGCAGCCCGAATTATGGCTTAGATCAGCCCCAGCATTTT
CDR3aa: CASSPNYGLDQPQHF

v_gene: TRBV13
j_gene: TRBJ2-2
abundance: -
d_gene: -
CDR3nt: TGTGCCAGCAGCTTACGGGCAGAGGTGACCGGGGAGCTGTTTTTT
CDR3aa: CASSLRAEVTGELFF

v_gene: TRBV5-1
j_gene: TRBJ2-5
abundance: -
d_gene: TRBD1
CDR3nt: TGCGCCAGCAGCTCCAACAGGGGGTCCCAAGAGACCCAGTACTTC
CDR3aa: CASSSNRGSQETQYF

v_gene: TRBV7-9
j_gene: TRBJ1-4
abundance: -
d_gene: -
CDR3nt: TGTGCCAGCACCCCCCCCAGGGCAACTAATGAAAAACTGTTTTTT
CDR3aa: CASTPPRATNEKLFF

v_gene: TRBV18
j_gene: TRBJ1-3
abundance: -
d_gene: -
CDR3nt: TGTGCCAGCTCACCAGGGGCAGCAAGAAGCTCTGGAAACACCATATATTTT
CDR3aa: CASSPGAARSSGNTIYF

v_gene: TRBV30
j_gene: TRBJ1-2
abundance: -
d_gene: -
CDR3nt: TGTGCCTGGGGGCATGGCGCCTATGGCTACACCTTC
CDR3aa: CAWGHGAYGYTF

v_gene: TRBV4-2
j_gene: TRBJ2-2
abundance: -
d_gene: -
CDR3nt: TGTGCCAGCAGCTACCGGGCAGTGGCGAACACCGGGGAGCTGTTTTTT
CDR3aa: CASSYRAVANTGELFF

v_gene: TRBV29-1
j_gene: TRBJ2-5
abundance: -
d_gene: TRBD2
CDR3nt: TGCAGCGTCCCGACTAGCGGGAGTTCAGAGACCCAGTACTTC
CDR3aa: CSVPTSGSSETQYF

v_gene: TRBV27
j_gene: TRBJ2-1
abundance: -
d_gene: -
CDR3nt: TGTGCCAGCGGAATAAACAGGGCCCTAGTTTACAATGAGCAGTTCTTC
CDR3aa: CASGINRALVYNEQFF

v_gene: TRBV25-1
j_gene: TRBJ2-1
abundance: -
d_gene: -
CDR3nt: TGTGCCAGCAGTGACAGGGCACGCAATGAGCAGTTCTTC
CDR3aa: CASSDRARNEQFF

v_gene: TRBV5-1
j_gene: TRBJ2-1
abundance: -
d_gene: -
CDR3nt: TGCGCCAGCAGCCGTACTAGTGGGGGGCTCAATCAGCAGTTCTTC
CDR3aa: CASSRTSGGLNQQFF

v_gene: TRBV7-9
j_gene: TRBJ2-7
abundance: few
d_gene: TRBD1
CDR3nt: TGTGCCAGCAGCCGAGGACAGGACTACGAGCAGTACTTC
CDR3aa: CASSRGQDYEQYF

v_gene: TRBV11-2
j_gene: TRBJ1-1
abundance: few
d_gene: -
CDR3nt: TGTGCCAGCAGCTACGATTGGGCCAACACTGAAGCTTTCTTT
CDR3aa: CASSYDWANTEAFF

v_gene: TRBV7-9
j_gene: TRBJ2-1
abundance: -
d_gene: TRBD2
CDR3nt: TGTGCCAGCAGCTTACGACTAGCGGAAAGGGAGCAGTTCTTC
CDR3aa: CASSLRLAEREQFF